Here is one T cell receptor beta chain with its context. Using immunoSEQ multiplex PCR, the repertoire was profiled, and TCRdb retains in-frame clones only, with some absent. This sample yields about 85,000 clones, of which about 95% are seen a single time; less than 0.3% belongs to the top ten. The CDR3 runs 13 residues. V shed 2 bases and J shed 7 bases, with 12 bases lying between them. Per the germline V gene, CDR1 is SEHNR and CDR2 is FQNEAQ (reference sequence). This sample was included in a study of technical replicates of blood from a handful of donors. The TCR sequence derives from a human donor in good health. The chain uses TRBV7-9 and TRBJ2-7; D uncertain. Sequencing used T cells isolated from PBMCs. CDR3 nucleotides: TGTGCCAGCAGCTTACCGTCCGGGTGGGAGCAGTACTTC. It translates to CASSLPSGWEQYF.